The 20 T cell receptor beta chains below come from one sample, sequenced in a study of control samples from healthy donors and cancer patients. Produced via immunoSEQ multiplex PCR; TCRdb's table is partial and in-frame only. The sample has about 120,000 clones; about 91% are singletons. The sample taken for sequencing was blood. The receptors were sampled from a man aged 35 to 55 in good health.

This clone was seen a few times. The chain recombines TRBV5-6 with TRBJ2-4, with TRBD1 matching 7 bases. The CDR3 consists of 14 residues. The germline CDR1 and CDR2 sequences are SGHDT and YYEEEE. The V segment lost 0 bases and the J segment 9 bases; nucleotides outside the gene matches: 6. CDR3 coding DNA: TGTGCCAGCAGCTTGGGGAGCACAGGGGCCATTCAGTACTTC. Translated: CASSLGSTGAIQYF.

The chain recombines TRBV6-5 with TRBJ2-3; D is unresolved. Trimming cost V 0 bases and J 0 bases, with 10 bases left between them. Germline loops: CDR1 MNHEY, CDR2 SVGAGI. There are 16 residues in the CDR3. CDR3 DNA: TGTGCCAGCAGTTACTCGTGGCTGGAAAGCACAGATACGCAGTATTTT. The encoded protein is CASSYSWLESTDTQYF.

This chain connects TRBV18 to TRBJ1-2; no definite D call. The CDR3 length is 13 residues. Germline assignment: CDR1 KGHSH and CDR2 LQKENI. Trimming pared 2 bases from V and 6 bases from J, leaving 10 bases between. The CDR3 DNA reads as TGTGCCAGCTCACCAGGACTAAGGGATGGCTACACCTTC. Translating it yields CASSPGLRDGYTF.

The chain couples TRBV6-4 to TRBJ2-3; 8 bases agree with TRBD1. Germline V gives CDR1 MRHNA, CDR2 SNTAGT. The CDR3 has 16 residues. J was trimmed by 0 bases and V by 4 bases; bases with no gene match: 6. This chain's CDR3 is CASSALGQESTDTQYF. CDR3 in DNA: TGTGCCAGCAGTGCCTTGGGACAGGAAAGCACAGATACGCAGTATTTT.

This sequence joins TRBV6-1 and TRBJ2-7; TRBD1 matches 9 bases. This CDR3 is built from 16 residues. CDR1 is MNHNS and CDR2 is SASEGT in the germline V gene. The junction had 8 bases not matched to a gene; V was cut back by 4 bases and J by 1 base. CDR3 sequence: CASSGYPGTGSYEQYF. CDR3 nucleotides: TGTGCCAGCAGTGGATACCCCGGGACAGGGTCCTACGAGCAGTACTTC.

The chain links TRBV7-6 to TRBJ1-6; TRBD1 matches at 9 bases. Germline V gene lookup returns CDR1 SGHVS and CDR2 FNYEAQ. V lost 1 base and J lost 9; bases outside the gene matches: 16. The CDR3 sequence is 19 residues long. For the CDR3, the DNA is TGTGCCAGCAGCTTAGTTGCCGGGACAGGGACTATCTCGAGTTCACCCCTCCACTTT. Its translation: CASSLVAGTGTISSSPLHF.

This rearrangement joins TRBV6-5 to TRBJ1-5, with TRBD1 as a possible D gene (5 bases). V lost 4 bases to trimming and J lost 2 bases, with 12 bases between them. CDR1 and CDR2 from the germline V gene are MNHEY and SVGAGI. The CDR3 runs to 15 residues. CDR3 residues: CASSLNQGGNQPQHF. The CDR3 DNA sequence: TGTGCCAGCAGTTTGAACCAGGGAGGCAATCAGCCCCAGCATTTT.

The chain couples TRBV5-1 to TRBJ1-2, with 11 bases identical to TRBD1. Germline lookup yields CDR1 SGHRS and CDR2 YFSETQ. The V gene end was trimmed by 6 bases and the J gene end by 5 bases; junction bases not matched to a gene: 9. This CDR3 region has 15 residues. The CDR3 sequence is CASNTDGTGGYGYTF. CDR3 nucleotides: TGCGCCAGCAATACGGACGGGACAGGGGGTTATGGCTACACCTTC.

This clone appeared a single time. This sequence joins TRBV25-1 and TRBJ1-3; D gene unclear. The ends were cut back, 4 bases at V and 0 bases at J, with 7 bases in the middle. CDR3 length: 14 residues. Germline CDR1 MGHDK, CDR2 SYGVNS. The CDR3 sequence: CASSALFSGNTIYF. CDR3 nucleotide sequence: TGTGCCAGCAGTGCCCTCTTCTCTGGAAACACCATATATTTT.

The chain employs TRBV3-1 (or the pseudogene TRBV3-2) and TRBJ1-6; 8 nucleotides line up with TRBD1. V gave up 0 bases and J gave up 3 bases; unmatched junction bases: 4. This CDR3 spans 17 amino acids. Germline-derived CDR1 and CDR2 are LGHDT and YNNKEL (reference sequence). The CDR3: CASSQDRGLFYNSPLHF. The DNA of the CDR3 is TGTGCCAGCAGCCAAGACAGGGGGCTCTTCTATAATTCACCCCTCCACTTT.

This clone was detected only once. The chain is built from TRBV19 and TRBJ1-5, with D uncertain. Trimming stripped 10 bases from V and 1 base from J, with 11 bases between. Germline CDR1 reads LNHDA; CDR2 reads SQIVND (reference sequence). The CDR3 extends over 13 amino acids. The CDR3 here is CATTGQSNQPQHF. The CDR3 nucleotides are TGTGCCACCACCGGGCAGAGCAATCAGCCCCAGCATTTT.

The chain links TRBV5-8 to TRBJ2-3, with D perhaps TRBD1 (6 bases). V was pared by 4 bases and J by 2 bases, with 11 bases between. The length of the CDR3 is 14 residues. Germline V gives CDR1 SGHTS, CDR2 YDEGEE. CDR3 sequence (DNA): TGTGCCAGCAGCCTGGACAGATCCACAGATACGCAGTATTTT. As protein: CASSLDRSTDTQYF.

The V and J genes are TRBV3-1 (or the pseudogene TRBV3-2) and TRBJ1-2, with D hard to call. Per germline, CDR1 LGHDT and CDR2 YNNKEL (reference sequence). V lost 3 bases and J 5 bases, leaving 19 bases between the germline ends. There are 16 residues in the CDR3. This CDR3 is CASSQTGLEVQYGYTF. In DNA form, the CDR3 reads TGTGCCAGCAGCCAGACCGGGCTCGAAGTACAGTATGGCTACACCTTC.

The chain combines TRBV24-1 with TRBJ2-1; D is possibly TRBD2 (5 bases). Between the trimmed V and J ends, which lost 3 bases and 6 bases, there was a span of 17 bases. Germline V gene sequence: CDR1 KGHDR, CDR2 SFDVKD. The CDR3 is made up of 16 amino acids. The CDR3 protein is CATSDPLKLAGNEQFF. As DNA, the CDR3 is TGTGCCACCAGTGATCCCCTAAAGCTAGCAGGCAATGAGCAGTTCTTC.

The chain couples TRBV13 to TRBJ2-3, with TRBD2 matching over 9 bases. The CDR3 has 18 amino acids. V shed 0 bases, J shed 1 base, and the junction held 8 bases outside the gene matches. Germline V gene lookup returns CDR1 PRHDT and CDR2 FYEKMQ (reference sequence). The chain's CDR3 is CASSLGPPSSGGTDTQYF. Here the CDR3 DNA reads TGTGCCAGCAGCTTAGGCCCCCCCTCTAGCGGGGGCACAGATACGCAGTATTTT.

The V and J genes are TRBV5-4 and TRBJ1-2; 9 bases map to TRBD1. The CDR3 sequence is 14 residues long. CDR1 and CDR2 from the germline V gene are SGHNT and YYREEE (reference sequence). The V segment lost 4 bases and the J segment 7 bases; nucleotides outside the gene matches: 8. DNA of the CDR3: TGTGCCAGCAGCGGGGGACAGGGTTTGTCTGGCTACACCTTC. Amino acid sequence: CASSGGQGLSGYTF.

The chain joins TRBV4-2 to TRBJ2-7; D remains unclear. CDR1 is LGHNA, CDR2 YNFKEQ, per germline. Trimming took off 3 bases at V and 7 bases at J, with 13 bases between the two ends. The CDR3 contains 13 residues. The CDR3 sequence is CASSQTRPREQYF. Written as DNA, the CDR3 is TGTGCCAGCAGCCAGACCCGGCCTAGGGAGCAGTACTTC.

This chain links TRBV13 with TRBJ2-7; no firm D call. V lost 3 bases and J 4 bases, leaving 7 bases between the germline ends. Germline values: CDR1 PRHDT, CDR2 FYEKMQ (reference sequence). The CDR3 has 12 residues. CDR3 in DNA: TGTGCCAGCAGCTTGAGATCTTACGAGCAGTACTTC. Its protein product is CASSLRSYEQYF.

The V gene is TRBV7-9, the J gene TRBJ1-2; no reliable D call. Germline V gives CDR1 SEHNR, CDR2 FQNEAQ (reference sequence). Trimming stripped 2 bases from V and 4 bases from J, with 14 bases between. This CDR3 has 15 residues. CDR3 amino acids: CASSLNPRHGYGYTF. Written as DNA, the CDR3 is TGTGCCAGCAGCTTAAATCCTCGACACGGCTATGGCTACACCTTC. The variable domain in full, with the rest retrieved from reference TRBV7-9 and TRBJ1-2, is DTGVSQNPRHKITKRGQNVTFRCDPISEHNRLYWYRQTLGQGPEFLTYFQNEAQLEKSRLLSDRFSAERPKGSFSTLEIQRTEQGDSAMYLCASSLNPRHGYGYTFGSGTRLTVV.

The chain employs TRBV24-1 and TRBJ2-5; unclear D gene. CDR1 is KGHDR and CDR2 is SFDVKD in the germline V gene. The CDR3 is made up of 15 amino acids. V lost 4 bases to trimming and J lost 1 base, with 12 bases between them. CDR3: CATSEAETPQETQYF. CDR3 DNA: TGTGCCACCAGTGAGGCCGAGACACCCCAAGAGACCCAGTACTTC.